This T cell receptor beta chain came from a study of T cells in Graves' hyperthyroidism and ophthalmopathy. General observations from the study: Clonotypes that were expanded in thyroid above 0.001 mostly appeared in blood too.

In its sample, this clonotype was seen a few times. The antigen is not known. This CDR3 contains 16 residues. Germline values: CDR1 LNHDA, CDR2 SQIVND (reference sequence). J was trimmed by 2 bases and V by 3 bases; bases with no gene match: 7. Lactation, pregnancy, other autoimmune disease or uncontrolled infection led to exclusion of patients. Regions amplified from RNA transcripts were the TCR beta CDR3 regions. Carried out on the TCR CDR3, a first-round RT-PCR used the HTBI primer set. TCRdb ran MiXCR on the multiplex PCR reads and lists one entry per CDR3 protein. In the table there are 800,000 or so distinct CDR3 sequences, over 35% of which are singletons.

The TCR sequence derives from a man younger than 30 with Graves' hyperthyroidism. The specimen was blood. This rearrangement joins TRBV19 to TRBJ1-2; 9 bases agree with TRBD1. CDR3 nucleotides: TGTGCCAGTAGTATTACTTTTGGACAGGGGAACTATGGCTACACCTTC. Translating it yields CASSITFGQGNYGYTF. The full variable domain, rest sourced from reference TRBV19 and TRBJ1-2, is DGGITQSPKYLFRKEGQNVTLSCEQNLNHDAMYWYRQDPGQGLRLIYYSQIVNDFQKGDIAEGYSVSREKKESFPLTVTSAQKNPTAFYLCASSITFGQGNYGYTFGSGTRLTVV.